The rows below give T cell receptor beta chains drawn from one sample of a study of cytomegalovirus exposure and HLA in healthy donors. Profiled with immunoSEQ multiplex PCR; TCRdb holds only in-frame clones, not every one. Of some 160,000 clones in the sample, around 80% were seen once. The sequenced material came from PBMCs. The receptors were sampled from a male donor in good health and CMV-seropositive. Both conserved end residues are trimmed from each CDR3. Some rows have no size entry. The others give once, few or many, or a class for an expanded clone.

abundance: few
v_gene: TRBV7-2
CDR3aa: ASSQGGEQY

abundance: .
v_gene: TRBV19
CDR3aa: ASSITSGQETQY

abundance: .
v_gene: TRBV27
CDR3aa: ASSLGGAGSPLH

abundance: .
v_gene: TRBV5-1
CDR3aa: ASSPGPAGEQY

abundance: .
v_gene: TRBV19
CDR3aa: ASSIDNREGYGYT

abundance: .
v_gene: TRBV30
CDR3aa: AWGGRVGEQY

abundance: .
v_gene: TRBV7-2
CDR3aa: ASSLDGTSGRPSTDTQY

abundance: .
v_gene: TRBV19
CDR3aa: ASSSRQGGTEAF

abundance: .
v_gene: TRBV7-2
CDR3aa: ASSLSGTKSSYEQY

abundance: .
v_gene: TRBV4-3
CDR3aa: ASSLADSGPRTDTQY

abundance: .
v_gene: TRBV11-2
CDR3aa: ANSLDGTYNEQF

abundance: .
v_gene: TRBV28
CDR3aa: ASSLMGQKIAF

abundance: .
v_gene: TRBV11-2
CDR3aa: ASSLPRQIMNTEAF

abundance: .
v_gene: TRBV30
CDR3aa: AWSVLRWSGRAPLRDEQF

abundance: .
v_gene: TRBV29-1
CDR3aa: SVATVLGNTIY

abundance: .
v_gene: TRBV6-5
CDR3aa: ASSYGAGTFLNEQF

abundance: .
v_gene: TRBV6-5
CDR3aa: ASSYAGQLSEQY

abundance: few
v_gene: TRBV7-6
CDR3aa: ASSSPGTGAEQY

abundance: few
v_gene: TRBV15
CDR3aa: ATSSPSPSGNTIY

abundance: .
v_gene: TRBV6-5
CDR3aa: ASSYSNQGGDGYT

abundance: .
v_gene: TRBV29-1
CDR3aa: SVPNRDRGFGEQF

abundance: .
v_gene: TRBV7-2
CDR3aa: ASSLGAVGYGYT

abundance: .
v_gene: TRBV5-6
CDR3aa: ASSSTGGWNEQY

abundance: few
v_gene: TRBV7-2
CDR3aa: ASSPRLATTYNEQF

abundance: .
v_gene: TRBV25-1
CDR3aa: ASSHTGTSEQF

abundance: .
v_gene: TRBV5-1
CDR3aa: ASSFSGDNEQF

abundance: .
v_gene: TRBV5-5
CDR3aa: ASSLVTAGGFVPEQF

abundance: .
v_gene: TRBV20-1
CDR3aa: SADTIDEQF

abundance: .
v_gene: TRBV19
CDR3aa: ASIPGGTRGEKLF

abundance: once
v_gene: TRBV9
CDR3aa: ASQQSETSSYNEQF

abundance: .
v_gene: TRBV5-1
CDR3aa: ASSLSGGGYT

abundance: .
v_gene: TRBV19
CDR3aa: ASRTTGEGSPLH

abundance: few
v_gene: TRBV6-6
CDR3aa: ASSYSDRVTEAF

abundance: once
v_gene: TRBV5-1
CDR3aa: ASSQGLSSYNEQF

abundance: .
v_gene: TRBV9
CDR3aa: ASSVEPGDHTGELF

abundance: .
v_gene: TRBV5-1
CDR3aa: ASSFGTGDDIQY

abundance: .
v_gene: TRBV7-6
CDR3aa: ASSPRGGEPLEQY

abundance: .
v_gene: TRBV7-2
CDR3aa: ASSLGGDRVYGYT

abundance: .
v_gene: TRBV7-2
CDR3aa: ASSFTGTGGNEQF

abundance: once
v_gene: TRBV5-1
CDR3aa: ASSLVSGPKLAGGVGDEQF

abundance: .
v_gene: TRBV28
CDR3aa: ASSPYRDEQY